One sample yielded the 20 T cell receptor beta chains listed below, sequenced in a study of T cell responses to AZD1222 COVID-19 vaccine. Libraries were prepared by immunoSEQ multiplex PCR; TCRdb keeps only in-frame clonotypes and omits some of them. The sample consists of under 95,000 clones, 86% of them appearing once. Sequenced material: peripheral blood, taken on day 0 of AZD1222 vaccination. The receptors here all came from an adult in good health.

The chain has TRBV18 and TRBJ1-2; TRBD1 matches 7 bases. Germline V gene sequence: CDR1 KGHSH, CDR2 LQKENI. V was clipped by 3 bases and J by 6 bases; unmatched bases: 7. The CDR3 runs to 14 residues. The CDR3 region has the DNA TGTGCCAGCTCACCGGACAGGCGCTACGATGGCTACACCTTC. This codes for CASSPDRRYDGYTF.

The CDR3 region has the DNA TGTGCCAGCAGCTTGGTAGGGGAAATCACTGAAGCTTTCTTT. It specifies CASSLVGEITEAFF. The rearrangement uses TRBV5-4 and TRBJ1-1; TRBD1 is a possible D gene (5 bases). The V end was cut by 0 bases, the J end by 4 bases, with 10 bases between. Germline lookup yields CDR1 SGHNT and CDR2 YYREEE (reference sequence). The CDR3 has 14 amino acids.

The CDR3 loop is CSVQGPEGAFF. The CDR3, as DNA: TGCAGCGTGCAGGGGCCGGAGGGAGCTTTCTTT. The V gene is TRBV29-1, the J gene TRBJ1-1, with D possibly matching TRBD1 (6 bases). Germline V gene sequence: CDR1 SQVTM, CDR2 ANQGSEA. The V end lost 6 bases, the J end lost 10 bases, and 15 bases lay between the germline ends. This CDR3 region has 11 residues.

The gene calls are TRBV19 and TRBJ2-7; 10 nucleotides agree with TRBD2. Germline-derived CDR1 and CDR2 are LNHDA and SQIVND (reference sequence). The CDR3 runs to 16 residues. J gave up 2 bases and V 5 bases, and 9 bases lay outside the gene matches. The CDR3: CASSWTSGSLTYEQYF. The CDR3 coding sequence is TGTGCCAGTAGTTGGACTAGCGGATCATTAACCTACGAGCAGTACTTC.

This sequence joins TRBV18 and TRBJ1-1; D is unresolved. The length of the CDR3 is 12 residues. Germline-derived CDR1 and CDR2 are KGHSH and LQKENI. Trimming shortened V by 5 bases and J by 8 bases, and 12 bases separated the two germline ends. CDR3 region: CASSNSFREAFF. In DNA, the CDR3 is TGTGCCAGCTCAAACTCCTTTAGGGAAGCTTTCTTT. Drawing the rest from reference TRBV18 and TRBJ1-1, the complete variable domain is NAGVMQNPRHLVRRRGQEARLRCSPMKGHSHVYWYRQLPEEGLKFMVYLQKENIIDESGMPKERFSAEFPKEGPSILRIQQVVRGDSAAYFCASSNSFREAFFGQGTRLTVV.

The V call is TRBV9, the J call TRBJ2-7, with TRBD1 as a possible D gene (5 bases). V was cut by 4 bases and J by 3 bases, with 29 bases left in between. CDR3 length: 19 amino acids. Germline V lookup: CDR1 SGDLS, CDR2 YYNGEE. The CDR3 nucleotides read TGTGCCAGCAGCCCCCTCACAGGTTGGGGAACCGGCGGCCTCTACGAGCAGTACTTC. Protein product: CASSPLTGWGTGGLYEQYF.

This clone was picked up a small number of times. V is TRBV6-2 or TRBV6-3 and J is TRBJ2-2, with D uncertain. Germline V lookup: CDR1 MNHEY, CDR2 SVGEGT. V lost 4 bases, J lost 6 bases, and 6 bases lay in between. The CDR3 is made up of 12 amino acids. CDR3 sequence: CASSSFAGELFF. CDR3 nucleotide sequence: TGTGCCAGCAGTTCCTTTGCCGGGGAGCTGTTTTTT.

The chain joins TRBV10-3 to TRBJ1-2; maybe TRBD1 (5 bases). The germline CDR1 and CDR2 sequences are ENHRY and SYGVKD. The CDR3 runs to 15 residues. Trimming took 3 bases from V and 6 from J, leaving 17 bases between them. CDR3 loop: CAISDLTRALHGYTF. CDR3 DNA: TGTGCCATCAGTGACTTGACCAGGGCATTACATGGCTACACCTTC.

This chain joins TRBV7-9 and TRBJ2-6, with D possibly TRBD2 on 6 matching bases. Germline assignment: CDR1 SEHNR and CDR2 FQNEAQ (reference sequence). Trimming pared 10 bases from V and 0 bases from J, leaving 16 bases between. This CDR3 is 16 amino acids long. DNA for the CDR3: TGTGCCAACCCGGAGGGGCCTAGCTCTGGGGCCAACGTCCTGACTTTC. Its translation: CANPEGPSSGANVLTF.

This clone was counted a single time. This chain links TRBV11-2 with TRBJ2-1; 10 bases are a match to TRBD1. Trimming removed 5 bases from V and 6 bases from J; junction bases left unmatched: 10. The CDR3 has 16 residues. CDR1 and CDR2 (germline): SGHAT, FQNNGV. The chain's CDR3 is CASSTRQGAGGNEQFF. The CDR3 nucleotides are TGTGCCAGCAGCACCCGACAGGGGGCTGGTGGCAATGAGCAGTTCTTC.

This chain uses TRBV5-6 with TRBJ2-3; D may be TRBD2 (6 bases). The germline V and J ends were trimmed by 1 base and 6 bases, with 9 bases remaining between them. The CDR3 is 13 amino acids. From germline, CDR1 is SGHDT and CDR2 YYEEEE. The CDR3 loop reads CASSLRGSDTQYF. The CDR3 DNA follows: TGTGCCAGCAGCTTGCGGGGGTCCGATACGCAGTATTTT.

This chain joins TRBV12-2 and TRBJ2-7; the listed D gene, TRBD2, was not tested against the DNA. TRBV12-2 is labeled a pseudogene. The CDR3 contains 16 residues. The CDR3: CASRLTADYGSYEQYF. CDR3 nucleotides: TGTGCAAGTCGCTTAACCGCTGACTATGGGAGTTACGAGCAGTACTTC.

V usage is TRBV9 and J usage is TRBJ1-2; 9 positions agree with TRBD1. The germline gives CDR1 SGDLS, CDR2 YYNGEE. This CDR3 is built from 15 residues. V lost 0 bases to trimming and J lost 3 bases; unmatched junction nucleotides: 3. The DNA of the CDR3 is TGTGCCAGCAGCGTAGGGGGGACAGGGCACTATGGCTACACCTTC. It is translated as CASSVGGTGHYGYTF.

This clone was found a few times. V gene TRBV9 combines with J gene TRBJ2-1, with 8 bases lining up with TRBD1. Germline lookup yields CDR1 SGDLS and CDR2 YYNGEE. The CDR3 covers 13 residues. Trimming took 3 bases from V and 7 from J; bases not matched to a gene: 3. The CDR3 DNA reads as TGTGCCAGCAGCGCCGGACAGGGTAATGAGCAGTTCTTC. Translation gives CASSAGQGNEQFF.

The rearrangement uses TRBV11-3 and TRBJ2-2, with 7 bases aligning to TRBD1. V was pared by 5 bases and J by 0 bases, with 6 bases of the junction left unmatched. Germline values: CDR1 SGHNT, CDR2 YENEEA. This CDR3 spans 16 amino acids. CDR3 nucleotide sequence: TGTGCCAGCAGCCGGACAGGACCCACGAACACCGGGGAGCTGTTTTTT. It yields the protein CASSRTGPTNTGELFF.

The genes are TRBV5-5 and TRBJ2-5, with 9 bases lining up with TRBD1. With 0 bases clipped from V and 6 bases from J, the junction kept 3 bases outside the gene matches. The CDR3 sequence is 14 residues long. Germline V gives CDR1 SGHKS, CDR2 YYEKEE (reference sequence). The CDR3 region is CASSLEGQGQTQYF. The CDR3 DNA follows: TGTGCCAGCAGCTTGGAGGGACAGGGTCAGACCCAGTACTTC.

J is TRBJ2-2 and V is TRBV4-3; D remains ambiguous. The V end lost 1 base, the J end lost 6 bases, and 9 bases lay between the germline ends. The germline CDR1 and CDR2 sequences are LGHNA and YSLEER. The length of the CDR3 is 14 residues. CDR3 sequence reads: CASSQGGEAGELFF. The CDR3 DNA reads TGCGCCAGCAGCCAAGGGGGTGAGGCCGGGGAGCTGTTTTTT.

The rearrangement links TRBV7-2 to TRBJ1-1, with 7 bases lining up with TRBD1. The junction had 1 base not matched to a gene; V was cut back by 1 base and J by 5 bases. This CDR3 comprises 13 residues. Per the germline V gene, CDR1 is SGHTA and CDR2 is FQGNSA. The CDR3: CASSLGDRTEAFF. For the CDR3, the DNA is TGTGCCAGCAGCTTAGGGGACAGAACTGAAGCTTTCTTT.

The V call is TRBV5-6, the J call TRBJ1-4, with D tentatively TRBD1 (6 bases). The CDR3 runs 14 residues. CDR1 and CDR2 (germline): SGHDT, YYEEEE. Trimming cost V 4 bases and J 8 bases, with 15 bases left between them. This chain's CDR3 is CASSVGGGPEKLFF. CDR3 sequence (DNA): TGTGCCAGCAGCGTCGGTGGGGGGCCAGAAAAACTGTTTTTT.

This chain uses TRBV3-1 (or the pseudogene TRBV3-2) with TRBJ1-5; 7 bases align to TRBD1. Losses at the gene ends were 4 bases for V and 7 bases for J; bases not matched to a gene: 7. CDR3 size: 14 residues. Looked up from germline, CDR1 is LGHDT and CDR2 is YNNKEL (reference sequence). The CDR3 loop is CASSPLTGTQPQHF. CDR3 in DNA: TGTGCCAGCAGCCCTTTGACAGGGACCCAGCCCCAGCATTTT.